This TCR beta chain was identified during a study of CD8+CD57+ T cells in acquired aplastic anemia. Study context: Sorted CD4+ and CD8+ cells yielded DNA averaging around 3.2 ug.

On this clonotype: The antigen is undetermined.

The V gene's germline CDR1 is KGHDR and CDR2 SFDVKD. Germline trimming cut 4 bases from V and 8 bases from J; bases unmatched to any gene: 16. The CDR3 consists of 17 residues. Using genomic DNA as the template, TCR beta VDJ and CDR3 profiling was carried out. MiXCR, run by TCRdb on the reads, gives a single entry per CDR3 protein. The sample lists roughly 160,000 distinct CDR3 sequences, 71% occurring once. General study points: Levels of CD8+ Simpson's diversity were not significantly distinct in patients versus controls. Common to patients and controls were twenty-nine CD8+ CDR3 sequences.

Sequenced patients had shown CD8+CD57+ cell expansion by flow cytometry. Patients had undergone no therapy by the time their blood was sampled. This rearrangement joins TRBV24-1 to TRBJ2-1, with 7 bases matching TRBD2. This clonotype originated in a human donor with aplastic anemia. The sequenced sample consisted of sorted CD4+, CD8+, or CD8+CD57+ T cells (not recorded which) from PBMCs. The CDR3 reads CATSDTLRRERSDEQFF. Here the CDR3 DNA reads TGTGCCACCAGTGACACACTGAGGCGGGAGAGGTCTGATGAGCAGTTCTTC.